The T cell receptor (beta chain) described here comes from a study of radiation and T cells in renal cell carcinoma. Study-level information: Nephrectomy followed 15 Gy stereotactic body radiation by 4 weeks. Whole-study findings and limits: Top tumor clonotypes rose in blood 2 weeks post-radiation, then contracted.

Produced via immunoSEQ multiplex PCR; TCRdb's table is partial and in-frame only. Seen here are 70,000 to 100,000 clones, around 85% observed once, and the top ten hold approximately 24%. Time point: blood 2 weeks post-SBRT. Sample treatment: 15 Gy SBRT to primary tumor, nephrectomy 4 weeks later. The patient's renal cell carcinoma had clear cell pathology. V was clipped by 5 bases and J by 1 base, with 10 bases between them. CDR1 and CDR2 from the germline V gene are SGHTA and FQGTGA. CDR3 length: 14 residues. Turning to this clone: Its antigen remains unknown.

This chain uses TRBV7-3 with TRBJ2-3; the D gene could be TRBD1 or TRBD2 (5 bases each). The source material was blood, sampled from a patient whose treatment included radiotherapy and nephrectomy. The origin of this receptor is a woman between 45 and 65 years old with renal cell carcinoma. The CDR3 reads CASSRGGRTDTQYF. CDR3 nucleotide sequence: TGTGCCAGCAGCCGTGGGGGTCGCACAGATACGCAGTATTTT.